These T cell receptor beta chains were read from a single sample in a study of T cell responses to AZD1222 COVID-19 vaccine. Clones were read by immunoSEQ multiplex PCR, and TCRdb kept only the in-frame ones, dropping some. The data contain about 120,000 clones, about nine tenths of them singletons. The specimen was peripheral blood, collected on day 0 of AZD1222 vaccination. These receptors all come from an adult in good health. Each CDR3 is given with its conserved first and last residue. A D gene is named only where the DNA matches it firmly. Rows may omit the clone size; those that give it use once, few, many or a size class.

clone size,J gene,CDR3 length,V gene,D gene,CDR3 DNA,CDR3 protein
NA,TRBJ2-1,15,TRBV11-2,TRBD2,TGTGCCAGCAGCGAAGGGACTAGCGGATACAATGAGCAGTTCTTC,CASSEGTSGYNEQFF
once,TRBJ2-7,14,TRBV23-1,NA,TGCGCCAGCAGTCAACCCACCTTTTGTCACGAGCAGTACTTC,CASSQPTFCHEQYF
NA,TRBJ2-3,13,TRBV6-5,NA,TGTGCCAGCAGGGCGGCCGGCACAGATACGCAGTATTTT,CASRAAGTDTQYF
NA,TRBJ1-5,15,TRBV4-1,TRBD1,TGCGCCAGCAGCCAAAATTTCCTAGGGGGCCGTCCCCAGCATTTT,CASSQNFLGGRPQHF
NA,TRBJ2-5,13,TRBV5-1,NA,TGCGCCAGCAGCCCCCCCGGGAGCGAGACCCAGTACTTC,CASSPPGSETQYF
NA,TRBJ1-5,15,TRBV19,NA,TGTGCCAGTAGTCCCCTGAAGGGTGGCAATCAGCCCCAGCATTTT,CASSPLKGGNQPQHF
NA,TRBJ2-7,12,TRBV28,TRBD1,TGTGCCAGCAGGACAGGGACCTACGAGCAGTACTTC,CASRTGTYEQYF
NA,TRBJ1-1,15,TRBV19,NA,TGTGCCAGTAGCGGGAGGGCGGAAGGGAACACTGAAGCTTTCTTT,CASSGRAEGNTEAFF
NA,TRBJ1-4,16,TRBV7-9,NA,TGTGCCAGCAGCTTAGGGCAGCCGGCAACTAATGAAAAACTGTTTTTT,CASSLGQPATNEKLFF
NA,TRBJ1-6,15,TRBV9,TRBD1,TGTGCCAGCAGCCCAACCGGGACAGGGGGCTCACCCCTCCACTTT,CASSPTGTGGSPLHF
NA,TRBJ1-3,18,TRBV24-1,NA,TGTGCCACCAGTGATTTGTATCGAGGGAGCTTCTCTGGAAACACCATATATTTT,CATSDLYRGSFSGNTIYF
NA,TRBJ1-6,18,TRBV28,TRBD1,TGTGCCAGCAGTCTAGGGCGGGGACAGGGACGTTATAATTCACCCCTCCACTTT,CASSLGRGQGRYNSPLHF
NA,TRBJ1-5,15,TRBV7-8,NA,TGTGCCAGCAGCTTAGGCCGGGGAAGCAATCAGCCCCAGCATTTT,CASSLGRGSNQPQHF
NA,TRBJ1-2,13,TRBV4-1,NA,TGCGCCAGCAGCCCGTCCGGGACACCGTCCTACACCTTC,CASSPSGTPSYTF
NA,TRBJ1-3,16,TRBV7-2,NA,TGTGCCAGCAGCTTAGCCACAGGGAAATCAGGAAACACCATATATTTT,CASSLATGKSGNTIYF
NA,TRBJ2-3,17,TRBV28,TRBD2,TGTGCCAGCAGTCCCCCCCCAAGCGGGAGCGGGGTCCATACGCAGTATTTT,CASSPPPSGSGVHTQYF
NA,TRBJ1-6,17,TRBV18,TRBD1,TGTGCCAGCTCTACGGTCGACCAGGGGGCGAATAATTCACCCCTCCACTTT,CASSTVDQGANNSPLHF
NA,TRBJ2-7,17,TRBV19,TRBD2,TGTGCCAGTAGTATCTTCTCTGGAGGCGGGAGTCTCTACGAGCAGTACTTC,CASSIFSGGGSLYEQYF
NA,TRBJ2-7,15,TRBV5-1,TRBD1,TGCGCCAGCAGCTCCAATTCAGGGGGACCCTACGAGCAGTACTTC,CASSSNSGGPYEQYF
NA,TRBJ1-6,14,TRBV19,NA,TGTGCCAGTGGGCATTGGGACACCAATTCACCCCTCCACTTT,CASGHWDTNSPLHF
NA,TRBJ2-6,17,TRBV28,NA,TGTGCCAGCAGGGTCCGGACAGGGACTACTGGGGCCAACGTCCTGACTTTC,CASRVRTGTTGANVLTF
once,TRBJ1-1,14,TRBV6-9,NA,TGTGCCAGCAGTTTCTGGAGGTGGAACACTGAAGCTTTCTTT,CASSFWRWNTEAFF
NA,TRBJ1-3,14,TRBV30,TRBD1,TGTGCCTGGGGGGGACAGATCTCTGGAAACACCATATATTTT,CAWGGQISGNTIYF
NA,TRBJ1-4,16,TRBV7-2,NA,TGTGCCAGCAGCTTAGCGGTTTTGGCGGCTTATGAAAAACTGTTTTTT,CASSLAVLAAYEKLFF
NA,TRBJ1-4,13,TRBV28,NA,TGTGCCAGCAGTTTATGGGGTAGGGAAAAACTGTTTTTT,CASSLWGREKLFF
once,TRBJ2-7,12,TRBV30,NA,TGTGCCTGGAGTACCGGCTCCTACGAGCAGTACTTC,CAWSTGSYEQYF
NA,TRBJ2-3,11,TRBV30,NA,TGTGCCTGGAGTGGGACAGATACGCAGTATTTT,CAWSGTDTQYF
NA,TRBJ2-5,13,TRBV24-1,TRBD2,TGTGCCACCAGTGGGGGAGGGCTGGAGACCCAGTACTTC,CATSGGGLETQYF
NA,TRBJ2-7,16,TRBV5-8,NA,TGTGCCAGCAGCCGGCAGGCCGAAGCCAGATCCTACGAGCAGTACTTC,CASSRQAEARSYEQYF
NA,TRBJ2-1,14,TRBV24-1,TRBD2,TGTGCCACCAGTGATGCACTAGCGCCCCATGAGCAGTTCTTC,CATSDALAPHEQFF
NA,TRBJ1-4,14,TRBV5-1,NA,TGCGCCAGCAGCTTGGATGGGGGACCGGAAAAACTGTTTTTT,CASSLDGGPEKLFF
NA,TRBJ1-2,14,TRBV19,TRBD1,TGTGCCAGTAGCCCCCAGGGGGCGGACTATGGCTACACCTTC,CASSPQGADYGYTF
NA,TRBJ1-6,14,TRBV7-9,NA,TGTGCCAGCCCCCCTCCGGGAAAGAATTCACCCCTCCACTTT,CASPPPGKNSPLHF
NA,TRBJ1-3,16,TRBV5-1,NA,TGCGCCAGCAGCGCCTCCGGCCAGAGCTCTGGAAACACCATATATTTT,CASSASGQSSGNTIYF
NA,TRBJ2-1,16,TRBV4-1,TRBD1,TGCGCCAGCAGCCAAGAGCCGGGACAGGGGGCGTTTGAGCAGTTCTTC,CASSQEPGQGAFEQFF
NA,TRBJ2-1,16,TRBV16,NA,TGTGCCAGCAGCCAACCCCAGGGGAGCTCCTACAATGAGCAGTTCTTC,CASSQPQGSSYNEQFF
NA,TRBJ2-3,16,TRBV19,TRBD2,TGTGCCAGTAGTCCCCTAGCGGGCACTAGCACAGATACGCAGTATTTT,CASSPLAGTSTDTQYF
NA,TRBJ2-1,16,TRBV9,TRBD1,TGTGCCAGCAGCGTAGAGCTAAGGGGGCTTTACAATGAGCAGTTCTTC,CASSVELRGLYNEQFF
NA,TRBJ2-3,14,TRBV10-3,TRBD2,TGTGCCATCACTGTCGGGGGGGGCACAGATACGCAGTATTTT,CAITVGGGTDTQYF
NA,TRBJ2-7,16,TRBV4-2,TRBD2,TGTGCCAGCAGCCAGGCCTCGGGACTAGCGGCATACGAGCAGTACTTC,CASSQASGLAAYEQYF
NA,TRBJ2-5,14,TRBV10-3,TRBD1,TGTGCCATCAGTATCGGGACAGGGGGAGAGACCCAGTACTTC,CAISIGTGGETQYF
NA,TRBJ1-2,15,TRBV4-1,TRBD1,TGCGCCAGCAGCCAACCAGACAGGGACCTCTATGGCTACACCTTC,CASSQPDRDLYGYTF
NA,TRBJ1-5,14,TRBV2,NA,TGTGCCAGCAGTGAGGGCGCAGGCAATCAGCCCCAGCATTTT,CASSEGAGNQPQHF